This T cell receptor beta chain was found in a study of radiotherapy plus CTLA-4 blockade in lung cancer. Chemo-refractory metastatic non-small-cell lung cancer patients were treated with focal radiation plus CTLA-4 blockade with ipilimumab. Germline values: CDR1 SGHAT, CDR2 FQNNGV. V lost 3 bases to trimming and J lost 6 bases; unmatched junction nucleotides: 5. This CDR3 has 14 residues. Clones were sequenced by immunoSEQ multiplex PCR, and TCRdb holds only the in-frame ones, with some missing. The table shows 65,000 to 100,000 clones, with roughly four fifths occurring only once. The receptor was isolated from a human donor with non-small cell lung cancer who had stable disease on radiotherapy plus ipilimumab. This rearrangement joins TRBV11-2 to TRBJ1-5; TRBD1 aligns across 7 bases. The sequencing here drew on peripheral blood, taken from a patient treated with radiotherapy plus ipilimumab. This CDR3 reads CASSLRGPGQPQHF. Here the CDR3 DNA reads TGTGCCAGCAGCTTGAGGGGGCCGGGTCAGCCCCAGCATTTT.